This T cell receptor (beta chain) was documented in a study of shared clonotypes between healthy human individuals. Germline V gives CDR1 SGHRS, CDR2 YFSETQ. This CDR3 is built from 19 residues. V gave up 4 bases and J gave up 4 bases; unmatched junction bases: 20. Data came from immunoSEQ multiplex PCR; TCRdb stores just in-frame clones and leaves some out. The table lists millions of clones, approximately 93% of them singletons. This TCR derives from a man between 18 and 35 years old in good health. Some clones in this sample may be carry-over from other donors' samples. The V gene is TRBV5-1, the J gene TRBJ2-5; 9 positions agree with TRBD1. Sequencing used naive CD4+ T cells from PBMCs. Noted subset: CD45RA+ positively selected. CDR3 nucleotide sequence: TGCGCCAGCAGCCTAAACTACGGCACCTCCCGGGGACAGGGAGAGACCCAGTACTTC. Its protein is CASSLNYGTSRGQGETQYF. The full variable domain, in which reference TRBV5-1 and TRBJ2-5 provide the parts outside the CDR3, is KAGVTQTPRYLIKTRGQQVTLSCSPISGHRSVSWYQQTPGQGLQFLFEYFSETQRNKGNFPGRFSGRQFSNSRSEMNVSTLELGDSALYLCASSLNYGTSRGQGETQYFGPGTRLLVL.